The text below deals with one T cell receptor beta chain. Its antigen is still unknown. V was clipped by 0 bases and J by 5 bases, with 8 bases between them. The V gene's germline CDR1 is SGHDN and CDR2 FVKESK. This CDR3 has 14 residues. PBMCs were derived from under 13 ml fresh peripheral blood. This sample stems from a study of T cells in Graves' hyperthyroidism and ophthalmopathy. Study findings and constraints: In simple terms, a model built on 13 V-J features told ophthalmopathy apart from stable hyperthyroidism.

RNA transcripts yielded amplified TCR beta CDR3 regions. In the first-round RT-PCR of the TCR CDR3, the HTBI primer set was used. TCRdb re-derived calls from the multiplex PCR reads in MiXCR, one entry per CDR3 protein. The table includes some 550,000 distinct CDR3 sequences, less than 25% detected once. The sequence was collected from a man aged 18 to 30 with Graves' hyperthyroidism. The chain recombines TRBV14 with TRBJ2-1; D call uncertain. The specimen sequenced was blood. The CDR3 is CASSQDTEDNEQFF. CDR3 DNA: TGTGCCAGCAGCCAAGATACGGAAGACAATGAGCAGTTCTTC. Full variable domain (remainder filled in from reference TRBV14 and TRBJ2-1): EAGVTQFPSHSVIEKGQTVTLRCDPISGHDNLYWYRRVMGKEIKFLLHFVKESKQDESGMPNNRFLAERTGGTYSTLKVQPAELEDSGVYFCASSQDTEDNEQFFGPGTRLTVL.